This TCR beta chain appears in the sequencing data of a study of cytotoxic CD8 clonotypes in ibrutinib-treated CLL. Overall study results and limits: Sampling times (in sustained-remission versus progressing patients) were not the same.

Turning to this clone: Its antigen is unidentified.

TCRdb keeps only in-frame clones here, not all; method: immunoSEQ multiplex PCR. The sample has fewer than 80,000 clones; 45% to 60% are singletons. Germline V gene lookup returns CDR1 SGHRS and CDR2 YFSETQ. V was pared by 3 bases and J by 4 bases, with 11 bases between. CDR3 length: 13 residues. Approximately 2 micrograms of genomic DNA (from cryopreserved PBMCs) were used for TCR beta libraries. The chain links TRBV5-1 to TRBJ2-7, with TRBD2 as a possible D gene (5 bases). The sequencing used PBMCs, collected after 12 months of ibrutinib treatment. This clonotype was obtained from a human donor with chronic lymphocytic leukemia. The chain's CDR3 is CASSSGIVYEQYF. DNA for the CDR3: TGCGCCAGCAGCTCGGGGATTGTATACGAGCAGTACTTC.